This T cell receptor beta chain was observed in a study of Graves' ophthalmopathy and Graves' hyperthyroidism. The CDR3 sequence is 15 residues long. The V gene lost 1 base and the J gene lost 0 bases, with 7 bases spanning the gap. Germline assignment: CDR1 SNHLY and CDR2 FYNNEI. In this sample, this clonotype turned up many times. Scientists amplified the TCR beta CDR3 regions from RNA transcripts. An opening RT-PCR round employed HTBI primers and preceded a second-round multiplex PCR. TCRdb reprocessed the multiplex PCR reads via MiXCR and lists one record per CDR3 protein. The sample records about 400,000 distinct CDR3 sequences, around 18% being singletons. In donors with ophthalmopathy, activity was moderate-to-severe, with CAS ≥3, NOSPECS ≥4 and duration under 3 months.

The TCR originated in a young woman with Graves' ophthalmopathy. The sample taken for sequencing was peripheral blood. This chain uses TRBV2 with TRBJ1-5; no definite D call. The CDR3 DNA sequence: TGTGCCAGCAGTGAAGAAGGTTATAGCAATCAGCCCCAGCATTTT. Translation: CASSEEGYSNQPQHF.